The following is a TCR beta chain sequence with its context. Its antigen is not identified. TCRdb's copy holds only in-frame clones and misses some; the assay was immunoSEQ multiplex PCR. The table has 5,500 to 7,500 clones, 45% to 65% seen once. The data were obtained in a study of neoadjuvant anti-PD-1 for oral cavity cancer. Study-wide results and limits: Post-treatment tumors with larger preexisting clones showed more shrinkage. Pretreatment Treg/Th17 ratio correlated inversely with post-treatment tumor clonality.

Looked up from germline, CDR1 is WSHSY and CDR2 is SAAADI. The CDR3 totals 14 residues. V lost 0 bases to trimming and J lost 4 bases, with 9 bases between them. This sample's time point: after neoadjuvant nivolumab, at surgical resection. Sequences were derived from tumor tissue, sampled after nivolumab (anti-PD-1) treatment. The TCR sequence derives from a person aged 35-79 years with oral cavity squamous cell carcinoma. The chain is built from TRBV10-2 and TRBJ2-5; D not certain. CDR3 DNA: TGCGCCAGCAGTGAGTCGGGATGGGCAGAGACCCAGTACTTC. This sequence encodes CASSESGWAETQYF.